This TCR beta chain is from a study of radiotherapy plus CTLA-4 blockade in lung cancer (dated by TCRdb to the late 2010s). Concerning the study at large: Objective responses were observed in approximately 17% of enrolled patients, and disease control was achieved in 30% to 40%. Broad study findings and their caveats: The strongest predictors of response, as reported, were early dynamic changes in blood T cell clones along with a rise in serum interferon-beta after radiation. After treatment with radiotherapy and ipilimumab, TCR clones that originated in tumors expanded in peripheral blood.

Libraries came from the immunoSEQ multiplex PCR assay. Sourced from immuneACCESS, this table was stored by TCRdb with only in-frame sequences that have V and J called. A share of the clones is absent; for the studies checked, an unresolved V gene accounts for under half, and the remainder has no known explanation. The sample table contains 90,000 to 130,000 clones; only one count was recorded for more than 65% of them. About 3.3% of the sample goes to the ten largest clones. Turning to this clone: This clone's antigen is unknown. Base qualities are not at hand, and no much larger clone is one base apart.

The germline ends are 17 bases apart after V is trimmed by 4 bases and J by 6 bases. The cysteine opens and the phenylalanine closes a CDR3 of 15 amino acids. Of the read, only the CDR3 DNA is kept; its 45 bases are in frame from base 1. Reading the germline V gene gives CDR1 SNHLY and CDR2 FYNNEI. In this study, focal radiation therapy paired with CTLA-4 blockade (ipilimumab) was tested in patients who had chemo-refractory metastatic non-small-cell lung cancer. The chain is assembled from TRBV2 and TRBJ2-3; TRBD1 could be the D gene, as 8 bases match. This sequence originates from a human donor with non-small cell lung cancer that progressed on radiotherapy plus ipilimumab. Some clones in this sample may be carry-over from other donors' samples. Sequenced here: peripheral blood, sampled from a patient treated with radiotherapy plus ipilimumab. The nucleotides are TGTGCCAGCAGTGGACTAGGACAGGGAGGGGATACGCAGTATTTT. Protein translation: CASSGLGQGGDTQYF. This CDR3, with the reference TRBV2 and TRBJ2-3 proteins standing in past its ends, gives the full variable domain EPEVTQTPSHQVTQMGQEVILRCVPISNHLYFYWYRQILGQKVEFLVSFYNNEISEKSEIFDDQFSVERPDGSNFTLKIRSTKLEDSAMYFCASSGLGQGGDTQYFGPGTRLTVL.